This T cell receptor (beta chain) was sequenced for a study of blood T cell repertoires in COVID-19. At the level of the study: PBMCs, B-cell-depleted T cells, or T cells provided the cDNA or gDNA that made up the material.

The table came from immunoSEQ multiplex PCR; TCRdb's copy has only in-frame clones and leaves some out. The repertoire consists of around 330,000 clones, with about 91% occurring once and the leading ten covering around 9.3%. Germline values: CDR1 SSHAT, CDR2 FNYEAQ (reference sequence). The V and J ends lost 5 bases and 0 bases respectively, with 12 bases between them. The CDR3 covers 15 residues. Ages ranged from about 18 to 89 years, with residence in fewer than 25 US areas. Clinical histories supplied by participants themselves formed the basis of cohort assignment. The sample comprised PBMCs or T cells enriched from blood (not recorded which). This clonotype was obtained from a woman in her late teens or twenties who had recovered from COVID-19. The chain recombines TRBV7-7 with TRBJ2-3, with unresolved D. DNA of the CDR3: TGTGCCAGCAGCCCCAACTACGGTAGCACAGATACGCAGTATTTT. It is translated as CASSPNYGSTDTQYF.